The 16 T cell receptor beta chains listed next were all sequenced from one sample in a study of blood T cell repertoires in COVID-19. Generated by immunoSEQ multiplex PCR, the TCRdb table keeps only in-frame clones and is missing some. The sample contains over 200,000 clones, approximately 82% of which appear only once. The sequenced sample was peripheral blood. The receptors shown here come from an elderly man with acute or convalescent COVID-19.

The chain uses TRBV2 and TRBJ2-4, with D perhaps TRBD2 (6 bases). The CDR3 length is 16 residues. V was clipped by 0 bases and J by 0 bases, with 9 bases between them. CDR1 and CDR2 (germline): SNHLY, FYNNEI. In nucleotides, the CDR3 is TGTGCCAGCAGTGAAGCGGGAGGACTAGCCAAAAACATTCAGTACTTC. It codes for CASSEAGGLAKNIQYF.

A few counts support this clone. The V gene is TRBV12-3 or TRBV12-4, the J gene TRBJ1-4; the D is unclear. The CDR3 is made up of 13 amino acids. Trimming removed 2 bases from V and 13 bases from J, with 14 bases in between. The CDR3 protein is CASSLIFRDGLFF. CDR3 sequence (DNA): TGTGCCAGCAGTTTAATTTTCCGGGATGGACTGTTTTTT.

The gene calls are TRBV6-5 and TRBJ2-1; 12 bases match TRBD2. This CDR3 is 14 amino acids long. The junction had 10 bases not matched to a gene; V was cut back by 4 bases and J by 15 bases. CDR1 is MNHEY, CDR2 SVGAGI, per germline. The CDR3 region has the DNA TGTGCCAGCAGTTCCGCACTAGCGGGAGGCACGGGGTTCTTC. This gives the protein CASSSALAGGTGFF.

This chain links TRBV5-1 with TRBJ1-4; 9 bases fit TRBD1. This CDR3 contains 14 residues. Trimming at V came to 4 bases and at J to 8 bases, leaving 6 bases not matched to a gene. Germline V lookup: CDR1 SGHRS, CDR2 YFSETQ. CDR3 sequence reads: CASSPTGGREKLFF. CDR3 DNA: TGCGCCAGCAGCCCGACAGGGGGAAGGGAAAAACTGTTTTTT.

The chain has TRBV6-8 and TRBJ2-3, with D tentatively TRBD2 (6 bases). Trimming left V 2 bases short and J 4 bases short, with 16 bases between. CDR1 is MNHGY, CDR2 SAAAGT, per germline. The CDR3 contains 16 residues. CDR3 DNA sequence: TGTGCCAGCAGTTACGGACTACTCGGGGGTTCAGATACGCAGTATTTT. Translated, it gives CASSYGLLGGSDTQYF.

Only one count was recorded for this clone. The chain has TRBV5-5 and TRBJ1-6; unclear D gene. Germline lookup yields CDR1 SGHKS and CDR2 YYEKEE (reference sequence). The CDR3 has 17 amino acids. V was cut by 3 bases and J by 1 base, with 14 bases left in between. The CDR3 region is CASSWPSSISYNSPLHF. The CDR3 nucleotides are TGTGCCAGCAGCTGGCCGTCATCAATATCCTATAATTCACCCCTCCACTTT.

This rearrangement joins TRBV3-1 (or the pseudogene TRBV3-2) to TRBJ2-3; D unclear. The V gene lost 8 bases and the J gene lost 0 bases, with 3 bases spanning the gap. CDR3 length equals 11 residues. Looked up from germline, CDR1 is LGHDT and CDR2 is YNNKEL (reference sequence). The CDR3, as DNA: TGTGCCAGCCAAAGCACAGATACGCAGTATTTT. It translates to CASQSTDTQYF.

The chain couples TRBV5-5 to TRBJ2-7, with D perhaps TRBD1 (8 bases). V was pared by 4 bases and J by 0 bases, with 23 bases between. The CDR3 sequence is 18 residues long. The germline CDR1 and CDR2 sequences are SGHKS and YYEKEE (reference sequence). The chain's CDR3 is CASSPRTGILAVSYEQYF. CDR3 nucleotides: TGTGCCAGCAGCCCCCGGACAGGGATCCTAGCGGTCTCCTACGAGCAGTACTTC.

The chain is built from TRBV19 and TRBJ1-2; possible D gene TRBD1, 5 bases. Germline values: CDR1 LNHDA, CDR2 SQIVND (reference sequence). The V and J ends lost 6 bases and 3 bases respectively, with 17 bases between them. This CDR3 contains 15 residues. CDR3 in DNA: TGTGCCAGTAGCAGGGCGGGGGTCATAGACTATGGCTACACCTTC. This sequence encodes CASSRAGVIDYGYTF.

Written as DNA, the CDR3 is TGTGCCAGCAGCTTGACTCGGGGGGGCGGCTATAATTCACCCCTCCACTTT. As protein: CASSLTRGGGYNSPLHF. The chain is built from TRBV5-4 and TRBJ1-6; D is perhaps TRBD1 (6 bases). Germline loops: CDR1 SGHNT, CDR2 YYREEE (reference sequence). V was cut by 1 base and J by 3 bases, with 14 bases left in between. The length of the CDR3 is 17 residues.

The CDR3 reads CATAETGGSFLSGGYTF. The CDR3 DNA is TGTGCCACCGCGGAGACAGGGGGCTCTTTCCTATCAGGAGGCTACACCTTC. The J gene is TRBJ1-2, the V gene TRBV28; 10 nucleotides align to TRBD1. Germline CDR1 MDHEN, CDR2 SYDVKM. CDR3 length equals 17 residues. The junction had 22 bases not matched to a gene; V was cut back by 10 bases and J by 8 bases.

The chain couples TRBV14 to TRBJ2-1; 9 nucleotides align to TRBD2. Unmatched junction bases numbered 4, after V lost 0 bases and J lost 4 bases. The V gene's germline CDR1 is SGHDN and CDR2 FVKESK. This CDR3 spans 16 amino acids. In DNA, the CDR3 is TGTGCCAGCAGCCAAGATAGACTAGCGGATTACAATGAGCAGTTCTTC. Its protein product is CASSQDRLADYNEQFF. Drawing the rest from reference TRBV14 and TRBJ2-1, the complete variable domain is EAGVTQFPSHSVIEKGQTVTLRCDPISGHDNLYWYRRVMGKEIKFLLHFVKESKQDESGMPNNRFLAERTGGTYSTLKVQPAELEDSGVYFCASSQDRLADYNEQFFGPGTRLTVL.

The chain employs TRBV5-1 and TRBJ2-7, with unresolved D. CDR1 SGHRS and CDR2 YFSETQ come from the germline V gene. V lost 0 bases and J 0 bases, leaving 10 bases between the germline ends. The CDR3 extends over 15 amino acids. CDR3 DNA sequence: TGCGCCAGCAGCTTGGAGGCGGCCCGCTCCTACGAGCAGTACTTC. This gives the protein CASSLEAARSYEQYF.

V and J are TRBV28 and TRBJ1-3; no clear D. V shed 6 bases and J shed 4 bases, with 16 bases lying between them. Germline CDR1 and CDR2: MDHEN and SYDVKM. The CDR3 sequence is 15 residues long. The DNA for the CDR3 is TGTGCCAGCAGCAACCCCCCCCTACTCGGAAACACCATATATTTT. Its protein is CASSNPPLLGNTIYF.

V gene TRBV5-1 combines with J gene TRBJ1-1, with D tentatively TRBD1 (5 bases). The CDR3 runs 12 residues. Germline V gene lookup returns CDR1 SGHRS and CDR2 YFSETQ. V lost 3 bases and J lost 4, with 7 bases in between. The DNA of the CDR3 is TGCGCCAGCAGCTCGGGGGGCACTGAAGCTTTCTTT. Translated, it gives CASSSGGTEAFF.

This clone has more than one count but fewer than ten. The gene calls are TRBV3-1 (or the pseudogene TRBV3-2) and TRBJ2-5; no clear D. Germline values: CDR1 LGHDT, CDR2 YNNKEL (reference sequence). CDR3 length equals 12 residues. The ends were cut back, 3 bases at V and 7 bases at J, with 9 bases in the middle. The CDR3 region has the DNA TGTGCCAGCAGCCAGGCGGTCGGGACCCAGTACTTC. It is translated as CASSQAVGTQYF.